These 31 T cell receptor beta chains share one sample of origin, sequenced in a study of blood T cell repertoires in COVID-19 (dated by TCRdb to 2020 to 2021). Libraries were made using the immunoSEQ multiplex PCR assay. This immuneACCESS table, as held by TCRdb, lists in-frame sequences with V and J called but not all clones. Of the missing ones, under half trace to an unresolved V gene in checked studies; the others have no known cause. The sample records some 200,000 clones, 82% of which are singletons. The ten largest clones represent roughly 5% of the sample. Sequenced material: PBMCs or T cells enriched from blood (not recorded which). These receptors originate from an older woman with acute COVID-19.

This sequence joins TRBV3-1 (or the pseudogene TRBV3-2) and TRBJ1-3, with 8 bases aligning to TRBD1. V lost 1 base and J lost 2; bases outside the gene matches: 4. The germline gives CDR1 LGHDT, CDR2 YNNKEL (reference sequence). There are 16 residues in the CDR3. CDR3 protein: CASSQGQGATGNTIYF. In DNA form, the CDR3 reads TGTGCCAGCAGCCAAGGGCAGGGGGCTACTGGAAACACCATATATTTT.

The chain recombines TRBV28 with TRBJ2-2; D possibly corresponds to TRBD2 (5 bases). Germline CDR1 MDHEN, CDR2 SYDVKM. Between the trimmed V and J ends, which lost 8 bases and 4 bases, there was a span of 17 bases. The CDR3 has 15 amino acids. In DNA, the CDR3 is TGTGCCAGCTCGTCGGGGTCTCTTGTCACCGGGGAGCTGTTTTTT. Its translation is CASSSGSLVTGELFF.

This clone occurred a few times. This chain joins TRBV19 and TRBJ1-5; the D gene is possibly TRBD1 (6 bases). Germline V lookup: CDR1 LNHDA, CDR2 SQIVND (reference sequence). V lost 5 bases to trimming and J lost 6 bases, with 11 bases between them. The CDR3 covers 13 residues. CDR3 in DNA: TGTGCCAGTAGTGGGGGGGGCGGTCAGCCCCAGCATTTT. Its translation is CASSGGGGQPQHF.

The chain uses TRBV18 and TRBJ2-3, with D maybe TRBD1 (5 bases). The CDR3 covers 14 residues. Trimming cost V 3 bases and J 3 bases, with 10 bases left between them. In germline, CDR1 is KGHSH, CDR2 LQKENI. In DNA form, the CDR3 reads TGTGCCAGCTCACCGCAGGGTGCTACAGATACGCAGTATTTT. This sequence encodes CASSPQGATDTQYF.

The gene calls are TRBV7-2 and TRBJ2-2; 9 bases match TRBD1. Germline CDR1 is SGHTA and CDR2 is FQGNSA. J gave up 6 bases and V 2 bases, and 4 bases lay outside the gene matches. CDR3 length equals 15 residues. CDR3 sequence (DNA): TGTGCCAGCAGCTTATGGGACAGGGTAGCCGGGGAGCTGTTTTTT. This encodes CASSLWDRVAGELFF.

This chain uses TRBV18 with TRBJ1-4; TRBD1 agrees at 7 bases. Germline CDR1 is KGHSH and CDR2 is LQKENI. Trimming took 0 bases from V and 11 from J; bases not matched to a gene: 9. This CDR3 region has 15 residues. Here the CDR3 reads CASSPPNRGDSKLFF. For the CDR3, the DNA is TGTGCCAGCTCACCACCAAACAGGGGAGACAGCAAACTGTTTTTT. The full variable domain, its missing parts supplied by reference TRBV18 and TRBJ1-4, is NAGVMQNPRHLVRRRGQEARLRCSPMKGHSHVYWYRQLPEEGLKFMVYLQKENIIDESGMPKERFSAEFPKEGPSILRIQQVVRGDSAAYFCASSPPNRGDSKLFFGSGTQLSVL.

The chain combines TRBV4-2 with TRBJ2-2; the match to TRBD2 covers 11 bases. Germline V gives CDR1 LGHNA, CDR2 YNFKEQ. The CDR3 has 16 amino acids. Trimming took 0 bases from V and 7 from J; bases not matched to a gene: 4. The CDR3 region has the DNA TGTGCCAGCAGCCAAGATCTAGCGGGAGGCTTCGGGGAGCTGTTTTTT. The encoded protein is CASSQDLAGGFGELFF.

The J gene is TRBJ1-2, the V gene TRBV12-3 or TRBV12-4; a weak D match, TRBD1 (6 bases). The CDR3 runs to 13 residues. Trimming shortened V by 7 bases and J by 2 bases, and 11 bases separated the two germline ends. CDR3 loop: CASNWGQNYGYTF. CDR3 sequence (DNA): TGTGCCAGCAATTGGGGGCAGAACTATGGCTACACCTTC.

The rearrangement uses TRBV3-1 (or the pseudogene TRBV3-2) and TRBJ2-5; D is uncertain. The CDR3 length is 13 residues. Germline CDR1 and CDR2: LGHDT and YNNKEL (reference sequence). V was clipped by 3 bases and J by 8 bases, with 13 bases between them. The CDR3 protein is CASSQRSVPTQYF. The CDR3, as DNA: TGTGCCAGCAGCCAGAGGTCTGTTCCCACCCAGTACTTC.

This sequence joins TRBV4-1 and TRBJ1-4, with 7 bases that match TRBD1. Trimming removed 2 bases from V and 8 bases from J; junction bases left unmatched: 11. CDR1 and CDR2 from the germline V gene are MGHRA and YSYEKL. CDR3 length: 16 amino acids. The CDR3 here is CASSQPPGTVREKLFF. As DNA, the CDR3 is TGCGCCAGCAGCCAACCACCCGGGACAGTAAGGGAAAAACTGTTTTTT.

CDR3 amino acids: CASSFTLQETQYF. CDR3 nucleotide sequence: TGTGCCAGCAGCTTCACTCTACAAGAGACCCAGTACTTC. The rearrangement uses TRBV5-4 and TRBJ2-5; D gene uncertain. CDR1 SGHNT and CDR2 YYREEE come from the germline V gene (reference sequence). V was pared by 2 bases and J by 2 bases, with 7 bases between. The CDR3 runs to 13 residues.

The chain links TRBV28 to TRBJ1-4; 7 bases align to TRBD1. The germline CDR1 and CDR2 sequences are MDHEN and SYDVKM. The CDR3 totals 15 residues. The V gene end was trimmed by 5 bases and the J gene end by 4 bases; junction bases not matched to a gene: 7. The DNA for the CDR3 is TGTGCCAGCAGTACCCCGGGACAGCTTAATGAAAAACTGTTTTTT. This gives the protein CASSTPGQLNEKLFF.

CDR3 nucleotides: TGCGCCAGCAGCTTGGATAGCGAAACCTATGGCTACACCTTC. Translated, it gives CASSLDSETYGYTF. The chain recombines TRBV5-1 with TRBJ1-2; D is ambiguous. This CDR3 contains 14 residues. The V end lost 0 bases, the J end lost 4 bases, and 10 bases lay between the germline ends. The germline CDR1 and CDR2 sequences are SGHRS and YFSETQ.

This rearrangement joins TRBV5-1 to TRBJ2-6; no definite D call. CDR1 SGHRS and CDR2 YFSETQ come from the germline V gene. The CDR3 has 15 residues. V was pared by 3 bases and J by 1 base, with 8 bases between. Here the CDR3 DNA reads TGCGCCAGCAGCTCAACAGTATCTGGGGCCAACGTCCTGACTTTC. Its translation is CASSSTVSGANVLTF.

The chain uses TRBV24-1 and TRBJ2-2, with a tentative D call TRBD2 (6 bases). The V gene lost 2 bases and the J gene lost 5 bases, with 14 bases spanning the gap. Germline V gives CDR1 KGHDR, CDR2 SFDVKD. The CDR3 length is 16 residues. CDR3 protein: CATSDSDQGRTGELFF. The CDR3 DNA follows: TGTGCCACCAGTGATTCGGATCAAGGGAGGACCGGGGAGCTGTTTTTT.

The rearrangement uses TRBV7-2 and TRBJ1-4; D is perhaps TRBD1 (6 bases). The germline gives CDR1 SGHTA, CDR2 FQGNSA. Between the trimmed V and J ends, which lost 6 bases and 0 bases, there was a span of 8 bases. The CDR3 sequence is 14 residues long. CDR3 region: CASRQGPTNEKLFF. In nucleotides, the CDR3 is TGTGCCAGCAGACAGGGTCCAACTAATGAAAAACTGTTTTTT.

The chain joins TRBV6-5 to TRBJ1-2, with 8 positions matching TRBD1. V lost 4 bases to trimming and J lost 4 bases; unmatched junction nucleotides: 8. The CDR3 spans 15 residues. CDR1 is MNHEY and CDR2 is SVGAGI in the germline V gene. The DNA of the CDR3 is TGTGCCAGCAGTTGGGACAGGAGACAATTCTATGGCTACACCTTC. It encodes CASSWDRRQFYGYTF.

The rearrangement joins TRBV2 to TRBJ1-3; D call uncertain. Germline CDR1 and CDR2: SNHLY and FYNNEI. Trimming pared 3 bases from V and 1 base from J, leaving 10 bases between. CDR3 length: 15 amino acids. CDR3 DNA sequence: TGTGCCAGCAGTGAGGCATCGGGTTCTGGAAACACCATATATTTT. This gives the protein CASSEASGSGNTIYF.

This clone was seen a few times. The rearrangement joins TRBV29-1 to TRBJ1-1; D is perhaps TRBD1 (6 bases). Germline assignment: CDR1 SQVTM and CDR2 ANQGSEA. The CDR3 has 13 residues. Trimming cost V 2 bases and J 4 bases, with 11 bases left between them. The CDR3 loop reads CSVEMDRGTEAFF. The CDR3 region has the DNA TGCAGCGTTGAAATGGACAGAGGCACTGAAGCTTTCTTT.

This clone was seen a single time. The V and J genes are TRBV29-1 and TRBJ1-4; 7 bases map to TRBD1. V was pared by 1 base and J by 7 bases, with 3 bases of the junction left unmatched. Germline CDR1 is SQVTM and CDR2 is ANQGSEA. The CDR3 extends over 13 amino acids. CDR3 amino acids: CSVEGAGGEKLFF. Written as DNA, the CDR3 is TGCAGCGTTGAAGGGGCAGGGGGTGAAAAACTGTTTTTT.

The V call is TRBV7-2, the J call TRBJ2-1; TRBD2 aligns across 7 bases. Germline CDR1 and CDR2: SGHTA and FQGNSA. J lost 6 bases, V lost 0 bases, and 5 bases had no gene match. This CDR3 contains 15 residues. In DNA form, the CDR3 reads TGTGCCAGCAGCTTAGCGGGGGGGGTCCCCAATGAGCAGTTCTTC. This translates into CASSLAGGVPNEQFF.

The DNA for the CDR3 is TGTGCCAGCAGTCCCGGGGGGGCTTATGAGCAGTTCTTC. Translating gives CASSPGGAYEQFF. The rearrangement joins TRBV7-2 to TRBJ2-1; 8 nucleotides line up with TRBD2. J lost 8 bases, V lost 6 bases, and 6 bases had no gene match. CDR3 size: 13 residues. The germline V gene has CDR1 SGHTA and CDR2 FQGNSA.

This chain's CDR3 is CASSLGRDSEKLFF. In nucleotides, the CDR3 is TGCGCCAGCAGCTTGGGCAGGGACAGTGAAAAACTGTTTTTT. The chain employs TRBV5-1 and TRBJ1-4; 7 nucleotides match TRBD1. Germline CDR1 reads SGHRS; CDR2 reads YFSETQ. V shed 0 bases and J 7 bases; nucleotides not matched to a gene: 3. This CDR3 comprises 14 residues.

The J gene is TRBJ1-6, the V gene TRBV6-5; D remains unclear. Germline CDR1 MNHEY, CDR2 SVGAGI. This CDR3 is built from 13 residues. Trimming pared 2 bases from V and 13 bases from J, leaving 12 bases between. CDR3 residues: CASSYGGSEPLHF. The CDR3 region has the DNA TGTGCCAGCAGTTACGGAGGGTCCGAGCCCCTCCACTTT.

The genes are TRBV2 and TRBJ2-7, with D tentatively TRBD1 (5 bases). Trimming took off 10 bases at V and 6 bases at J, with 19 bases between the two ends. CDR3 length: 13 residues. Per germline, CDR1 SNHLY and CDR2 FYNNEI. The DNA for the CDR3 is TGTGCCACCTCGTGGCAGGGCCCCGGCGAGCAGTACTTC. It specifies CATSWQGPGEQYF.

This sequence joins TRBV28 and TRBJ2-1; D is undetermined. The CDR3 is made up of 13 amino acids. V was pared by 9 bases and J by 7 bases, with 16 bases between. CDR1 is MDHEN, CDR2 SYDVKM, per germline. CDR3 bases: TGTGCCAGTACAACCAAACCGAGGAATGAGCAGTTCTTC. Encoded protein: CASTTKPRNEQFF.

The chain couples TRBV15 to TRBJ2-7; D not resolved. The length of the CDR3 is 13 residues. Deletions cut 7 bases from V and 2 bases from J, with 12 bases between. CDR1 LNHNV and CDR2 YYDKDF come from the germline V gene (reference sequence). The CDR3 DNA reads as TGTGCCACCACAAATCCAAACACCTACGAGCAGTACTTC. Encoded protein: CATTNPNTYEQYF. The full variable domain, its missing parts supplied by reference TRBV15 and TRBJ2-7, is DAMVIQNPRYQVTQFGKPVTLSCSQTLNHNVMYWYQQKSSQAPKLLFHYYDKDFNNEADTPDNFQSRRPNTSFCFLDIRSPGLGDTAMYLCATTNPNTYEQYFGPGTRLTVT.

The rearrangement links TRBV5-8 to TRBJ1-2, with 7 bases aligning to TRBD1. Germline V lookup: CDR1 SGHTS, CDR2 YDEGEE. Trimming removed 5 bases from V and 7 bases from J; junction bases left unmatched: 14. This CDR3 has 15 residues. CDR3 residues: CASRPTGAAPRGYTF. The CDR3 region has the DNA TGTGCCAGCAGACCTACAGGGGCTGCCCCCCGTGGCTACACCTTC.

The CDR3 sequence is CASSSRGYGNQPQHF. CDR3 nucleotides: TGTGCCAGCAGCTCGCGGGGGTACGGCAATCAGCCCCAGCATTTT. This chain links TRBV7-2 with TRBJ1-5; TRBD1 might be the D (5 bases). The V end lost 4 bases, the J end lost 2 bases, and 12 bases lay between the germline ends. The CDR3 length is 15 residues. CDR1 and CDR2 from the germline V gene are SGHTA and FQGNSA.

This chain links TRBV2 with TRBJ1-4; 8 bases agree with TRBD1. The CDR3 is 13 amino acids. CDR1 and CDR2 (germline): SNHLY, FYNNEI. The V gene end was trimmed by 6 bases and the J gene end by 10 bases; junction bases not matched to a gene: 7. The CDR3 region has the DNA TGTGCCAGCAGCGTCAGGGGGCTCGGAAAACTGTTTTTT. This sequence encodes CASSVRGLGKLFF.

The chain joins TRBV6-1 to TRBJ1-6, with D possibly being TRBD1 (6 bases). The V end was cut by 1 base, the J end by 7 bases, with 14 bases between. The CDR3 is 16 amino acids. Germline assignment: CDR1 MNHNS and CDR2 SASEGT. The CDR3 reads CASSEGRRQANSPLHF. CDR3 nucleotide sequence: TGTGCCAGCAGTGAAGGAAGGCGACAGGCCAATTCACCCCTCCACTTT.